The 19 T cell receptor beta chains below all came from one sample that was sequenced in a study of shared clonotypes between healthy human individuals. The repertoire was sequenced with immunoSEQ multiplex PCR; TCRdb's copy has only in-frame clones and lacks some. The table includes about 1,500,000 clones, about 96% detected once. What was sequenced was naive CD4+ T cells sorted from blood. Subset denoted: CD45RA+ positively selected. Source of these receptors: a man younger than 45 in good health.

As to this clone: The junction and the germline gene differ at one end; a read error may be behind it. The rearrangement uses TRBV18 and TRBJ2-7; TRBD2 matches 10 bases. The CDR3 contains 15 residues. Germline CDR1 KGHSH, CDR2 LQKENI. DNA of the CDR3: TGTGCCAGCTCATCACCGGGACTAGCGACCTACGAGCAGTACTTC. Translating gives CASSSPGLATYEQYF.

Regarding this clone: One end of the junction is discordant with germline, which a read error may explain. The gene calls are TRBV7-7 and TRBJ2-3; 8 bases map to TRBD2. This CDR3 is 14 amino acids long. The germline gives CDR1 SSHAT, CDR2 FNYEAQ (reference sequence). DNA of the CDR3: TGTGCTAGCAGCCCGGGGGGGGCTACAGATACGCAGTATTTT. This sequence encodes CASSPGGATDTQYF.

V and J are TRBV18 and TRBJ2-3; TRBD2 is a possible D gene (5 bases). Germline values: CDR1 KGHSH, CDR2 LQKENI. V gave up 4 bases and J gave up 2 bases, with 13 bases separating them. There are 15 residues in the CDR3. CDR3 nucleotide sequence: TGTGCCAGCTCACAGAACCGGAGGATCACAGATACGCAGTATTTT. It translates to CASSQNRRITDTQYF.

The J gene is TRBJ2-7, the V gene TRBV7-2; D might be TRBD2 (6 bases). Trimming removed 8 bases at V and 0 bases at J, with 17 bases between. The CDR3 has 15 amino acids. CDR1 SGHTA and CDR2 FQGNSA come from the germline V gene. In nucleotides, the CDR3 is TGTGCCAGCTCATTCGGGAGACCCTACTCCTACGAGCAGTACTTC. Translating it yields CASSFGRPYSYEQYF.

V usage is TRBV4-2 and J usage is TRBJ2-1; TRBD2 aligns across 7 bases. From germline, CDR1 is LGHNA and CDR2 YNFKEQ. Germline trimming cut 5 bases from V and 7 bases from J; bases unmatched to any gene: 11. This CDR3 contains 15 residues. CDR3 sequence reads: CASSTISGERNEQFF. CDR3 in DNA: TGTGCCAGCAGCACTATAAGCGGGGAGAGGAATGAGCAGTTCTTC.

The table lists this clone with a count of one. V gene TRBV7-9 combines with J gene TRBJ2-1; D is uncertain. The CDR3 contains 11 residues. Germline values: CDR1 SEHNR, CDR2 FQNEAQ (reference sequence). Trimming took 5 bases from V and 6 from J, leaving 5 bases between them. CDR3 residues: CASSTSNEQFF. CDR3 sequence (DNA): TGTGCCAGCAGCACCTCCAATGAGCAGTTCTTC.

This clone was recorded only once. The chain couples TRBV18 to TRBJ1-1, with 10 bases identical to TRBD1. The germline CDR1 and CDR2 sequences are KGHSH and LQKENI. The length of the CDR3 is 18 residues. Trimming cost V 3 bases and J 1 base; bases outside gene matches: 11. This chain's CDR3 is CASSPRRDRGAQNTEAFF. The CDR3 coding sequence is TGTGCCAGCTCACCCCGGAGGGACAGGGGCGCCCAGAACACTGAAGCTTTCTTT. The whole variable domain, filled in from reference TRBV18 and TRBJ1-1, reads NAGVMQNPRHLVRRRGQEARLRCSPMKGHSHVYWYRQLPEEGLKFMVYLQKENIIDESGMPKERFSAEFPKEGPSILRIQQVVRGDSAAYFCASSPRRDRGAQNTEAFFGQGTRLTVV.

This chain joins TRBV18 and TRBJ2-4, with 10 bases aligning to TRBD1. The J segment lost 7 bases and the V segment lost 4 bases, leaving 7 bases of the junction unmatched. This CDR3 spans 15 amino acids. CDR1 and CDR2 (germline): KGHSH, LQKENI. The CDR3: CASSLAGTGANIQYF. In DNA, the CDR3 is TGTGCCAGCTCACTAGCCGGGACAGGGGCCAACATTCAGTACTTC. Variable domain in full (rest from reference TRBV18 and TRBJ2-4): NAGVMQNPRHLVRRRGQEARLRCSPMKGHSHVYWYRQLPEEGLKFMVYLQKENIIDESGMPKERFSAEFPKEGPSILRIQQVVRGDSAAYFCASSLAGTGANIQYFGAGTRLSVL.

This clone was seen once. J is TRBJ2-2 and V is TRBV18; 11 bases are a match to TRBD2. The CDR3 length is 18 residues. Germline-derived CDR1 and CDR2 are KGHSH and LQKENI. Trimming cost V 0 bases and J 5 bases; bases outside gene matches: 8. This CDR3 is CASSPPIRPSGRTGELFF. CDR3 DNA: TGTGCCAGCTCACCACCTATCAGGCCTAGCGGGAGGACCGGGGAGCTGTTTTTT.

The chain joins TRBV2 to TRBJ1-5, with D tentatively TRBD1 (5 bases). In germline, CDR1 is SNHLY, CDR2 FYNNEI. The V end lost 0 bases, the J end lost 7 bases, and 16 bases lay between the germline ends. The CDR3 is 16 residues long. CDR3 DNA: TGTGCCAGCAGTGAAGCGCCAGGGCAGGGTGGCCAGCCCCAGCATTTT. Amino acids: CASSEAPGQGGQPQHF.

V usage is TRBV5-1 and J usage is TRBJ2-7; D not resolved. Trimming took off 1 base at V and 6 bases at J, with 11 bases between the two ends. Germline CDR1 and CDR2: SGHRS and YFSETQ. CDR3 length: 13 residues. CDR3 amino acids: CASSLSVGREQYF. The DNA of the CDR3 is TGCGCCAGCAGCTTGTCTGTAGGTCGCGAGCAGTACTTC.

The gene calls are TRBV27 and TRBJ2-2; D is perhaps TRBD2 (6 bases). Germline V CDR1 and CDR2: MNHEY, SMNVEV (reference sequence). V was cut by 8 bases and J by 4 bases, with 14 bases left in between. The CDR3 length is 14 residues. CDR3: CASFPGEFTGELFF. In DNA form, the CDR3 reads TGTGCCAGCTTTCCGGGGGAGTTCACCGGGGAGCTGTTTTTT.

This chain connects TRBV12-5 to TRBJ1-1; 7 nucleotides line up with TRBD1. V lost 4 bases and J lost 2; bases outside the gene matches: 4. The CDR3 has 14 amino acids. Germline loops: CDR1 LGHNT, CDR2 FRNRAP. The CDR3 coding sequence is TGTGCTAGTGGTTCGGACAGGAGAAACACTGAAGCTTTCTTT. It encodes CASGSDRRNTEAFF.

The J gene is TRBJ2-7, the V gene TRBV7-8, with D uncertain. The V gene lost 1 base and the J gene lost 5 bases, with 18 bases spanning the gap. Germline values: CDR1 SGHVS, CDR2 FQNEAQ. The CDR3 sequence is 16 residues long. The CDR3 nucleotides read TGTGCCAGCAGCTTAGATATCTGGCAGGTGGTCGACGAGCAGTACTTC. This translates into CASSLDIWQVVDEQYF. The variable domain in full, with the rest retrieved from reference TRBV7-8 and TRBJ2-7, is GAGVSQSPRYKVAKRGQDVALRCDPISGHVSLFWYQQALGQGPEFLTYFQNEAQLDKSGLPSDRFFAERPEGSVSTLKIQRTQQEDSAVYLCASSLDIWQVVDEQYFGPGTRLTVT.

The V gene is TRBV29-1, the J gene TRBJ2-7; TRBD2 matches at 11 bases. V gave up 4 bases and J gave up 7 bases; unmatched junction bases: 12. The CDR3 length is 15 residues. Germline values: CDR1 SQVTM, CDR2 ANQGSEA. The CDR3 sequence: CSVAFSGRAGTEQYF. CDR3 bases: TGCAGCGTTGCTTTTAGCGGGAGGGCGGGAACTGAGCAGTACTTC.

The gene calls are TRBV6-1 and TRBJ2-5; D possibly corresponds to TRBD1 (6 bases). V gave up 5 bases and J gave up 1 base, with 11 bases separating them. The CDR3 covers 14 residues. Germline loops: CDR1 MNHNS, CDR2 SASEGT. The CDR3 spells CASSPGQLQETQYF. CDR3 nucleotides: TGTGCCAGCAGTCCCGGACAGCTCCAAGAGACCCAGTACTTC.

CDR3 bases: TGTGCCAGCAGCTTAGGAGTCCCCGGCTACACCTTC. Encoded protein: CASSLGVPGYTF. The chain couples TRBV7-9 to TRBJ1-2; D unresolved. V lost 1 base and J lost 8, with 8 bases in between. CDR1 is SEHNR, CDR2 FQNEAQ, per germline (reference sequence). CDR3 length equals 12 residues.

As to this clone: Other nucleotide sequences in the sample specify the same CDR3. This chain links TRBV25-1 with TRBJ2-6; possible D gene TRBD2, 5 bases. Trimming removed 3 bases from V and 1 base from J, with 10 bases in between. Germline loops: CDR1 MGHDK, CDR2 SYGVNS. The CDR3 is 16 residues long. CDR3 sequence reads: CASSESGISGANVLTF. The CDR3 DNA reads TGTGCCAGCAGTGAGTCGGGGATTTCTGGGGCCAACGTCCTGACTTTC.

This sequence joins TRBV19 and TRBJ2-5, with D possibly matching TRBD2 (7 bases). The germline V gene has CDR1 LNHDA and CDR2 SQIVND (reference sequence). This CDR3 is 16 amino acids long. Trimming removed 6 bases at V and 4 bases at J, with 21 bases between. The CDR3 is CASRTQTGRGPETQYF. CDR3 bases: TGTGCCAGTAGAACCCAAACGGGGCGGGGGCCAGAGACCCAGTACTTC.